One and the same sample provided the 25 T cell receptor beta chains below, sequenced in a study of blood T cell dynamics during melanoma immunotherapy. Sequenced by immunoSEQ multiplex PCR; TCRdb stores in-frame clones only, minus some. The sample holds roughly 23,000 clones, about 90% seen once. This sample's time point: pre-treatment baseline. Source: blood, taken from a patient treated with checkpoint blockade. These receptors all stem from a human donor with melanoma.

This clone was recorded once. The chain combines TRBV18 with TRBJ2-7; D possibly corresponds to TRBD2 (5 bases). V gave up 2 bases and J gave up 0 bases, with 8 bases separating them. CDR3 length equals 14 residues. Germline assignment: CDR1 KGHSH and CDR2 LQKENI. In DNA form, the CDR3 reads TGTGCCAGCTCACCAAGGGAGAGCTCCTACGAGCAGTACTTC. Translated: CASSPRESSYEQYF.

The chain has TRBV4-1 and TRBJ2-5; 8 nucleotides match TRBD2. The tail of the sequence fits TRBJ2-7 better, so the J call may be wrong. The CDR3 sequence is 16 residues long. Germline values: CDR1 MGHRA, CDR2 YSYEKL. The CDR3 DNA is TGCGCCAGCAGCCAATTCGTTTCGGGACTAGGGTACGAGCAGTACTTC. As protein: CASSQFVSGLGYEQYF.

A single count supports this clone. J is TRBJ2-1 and V is TRBV5-1; perhaps TRBD1 as D (6 bases). The CDR3 extends over 15 amino acids. V lost 1 base to trimming and J lost 9 bases, with 17 bases between them. CDR1 is SGHRS and CDR2 is YFSETQ in the germline V gene. CDR3 sequence reads: CASSLLGRGRGEQFF. DNA for the CDR3: TGCGCCAGCAGCTTGTTGGGCAGGGGCCGGGGTGAGCAGTTCTTC.

The V gene is TRBV18, the J gene TRBJ2-5, with D possibly matching TRBD2 (6 bases). Germline V lookup: CDR1 KGHSH, CDR2 LQKENI. V was clipped by 4 bases and J by 5 bases, with 17 bases between them. CDR3 size: 15 residues. The CDR3 region has the DNA TGTGCCAGCTCACGGGGTAGCGGATCCTTCGAGACCCAGTACTTC. It encodes CASSRGSGSFETQYF.

V is TRBV7-3 and J is TRBJ1-1; D might be TRBD1 (5 bases). V lost 5 bases to trimming and J lost 4 bases, with 17 bases between them. The CDR3 is made up of 15 amino acids. Germline V CDR1 and CDR2: SGHTA, FQGTGA. In DNA, the CDR3 is TGTGCCAGCAGCGCCTCTGCGGGGCGCTTCACTGAAGCTTTCTTT. It translates to CASSASAGRFTEAFF. The full variable domain, rest sourced from reference TRBV7-3 and TRBJ1-1, is GAGVSQTPSNKVTEKGKYVELRCDPISGHTALYWYRQSLGQGPEFLIYFQGTGAADDSGLPNDRFFAVRPEGSVSTLKIQRTERGDSAVYLCASSASAGRFTEAFFGQGTRLTVV.

The rearrangement joins TRBV7-8 to TRBJ2-3; 8 bases map to TRBD2. CDR3 length: 15 amino acids. CDR1 is SGHVS and CDR2 is FQNEAQ in the germline V gene. Germline trimming cut 1 base from V and 6 bases from J; bases unmatched to any gene: 6. The CDR3: CASSLGGRRSDTQYF. In nucleotides, the CDR3 is TGTGCCAGCAGCTTAGGCGGGAGGCGGTCGGATACGCAGTATTTT.

The chain employs TRBV5-1 and TRBJ2-7; 11 bases agree with TRBD2. This CDR3 comprises 16 residues. The junction had 6 bases not matched to a gene; V was cut back by 0 bases and J by 4 bases. Germline CDR1 reads SGHRS; CDR2 reads YFSETQ. The CDR3 here is CASSLGIAGGPYEQYF. DNA of the CDR3: TGCGCCAGCAGCTTGGGGATAGCGGGAGGGCCATACGAGCAGTACTTC.

The rearrangement uses TRBV28 and TRBJ2-5; 7 bases agree with TRBD2. The closer fit of TRBJ2-7 to the DNA end suggests the J call may be wrong. The germline CDR1 and CDR2 sequences are MDHEN and SYDVKM. The CDR3 extends over 14 amino acids. For the CDR3, the DNA is TGTGCCAGCAGTCTCTGGACTAGCTCCTACGAGCAGTACTTC. Translated: CASSLWTSSYEQYF.

V is TRBV6-6 and J is TRBJ1-5; D is unresolved. The length of the CDR3 is 13 residues. Trimming removed 11 bases from V and 0 bases from J, with 11 bases in between. Germline V lookup: CDR1 MNHNY, CDR2 SVGAGI (reference sequence). The chain's CDR3 is CAVSPLSNQPQHF. CDR3 DNA sequence: TGTGCCGTTTCTCCGCTTAGCAATCAGCCCCAGCATTTT.

V gene TRBV28 combines with J gene TRBJ1-2, with a weak D call TRBD1 (5 bases). Trimming left V 6 bases short and J 3 bases short, with 11 bases between. The germline V gene encodes CDR1 MDHEN and CDR2 SYDVKM. CDR3 length equals 13 residues. Here the CDR3 reads CASSRGLDYGYTF. CDR3 bases: TGTGCCAGCAGCCGGGGACTGGACTATGGCTACACCTTC.

This chain uses TRBV7-6 with TRBJ1-4, with D possibly matching TRBD1 (5 bases). CDR3 size: 14 residues. The V gene lost 5 bases and the J gene lost 4 bases, with 11 bases spanning the gap. Looked up from germline, CDR1 is SGHVS and CDR2 is FNYEAQ. The CDR3 loop reads CASSPGTVNEKLFF. The CDR3 DNA reads as TGTGCCAGCAGCCCCGGGACGGTTAATGAAAAACTGTTTTTT.

The chain links TRBV9 to TRBJ2-1; D gene uncertain. Germline V CDR1 and CDR2: SGDLS, YYNGEE. The ends were cut back, 4 bases at V and 8 bases at J, with 13 bases in the middle. The CDR3 runs to 13 residues. This CDR3 is CASSPRPRDEQFF. CDR3 in DNA: TGTGCCAGCAGCCCCCGGCCAAGGGATGAGCAGTTCTTC.

This chain uses TRBV27 with TRBJ1-5; 8 nucleotides match TRBD1. Germline CDR1 is MNHEY and CDR2 is SMNVEV (reference sequence). After removal of 7 bases from V and 2 bases from J, the junction contained 4 bases not matched to a gene. The CDR3 has 14 amino acids. CDR3 DNA: TGTGCCAGCACCTTGACAGGGGGCAATCAGCCCCAGCATTTT. Translation gives CASTLTGGNQPQHF.

The chain uses TRBV2 and TRBJ2-1; D not resolved. CDR1 and CDR2 from the germline V gene are SNHLY and FYNNEI. The CDR3 has 15 residues. Trimming stripped 8 bases from V and 0 bases from J, with 14 bases between. DNA for the CDR3: TGTGCCAGCCTTCCTACAGCCATCTCCTACAATGAGCAGTTCTTC. Translated, it gives CASLPTAISYNEQFF.

The chain links TRBV11-1 to TRBJ2-5; D unclear. The CDR3 runs to 15 residues. Per germline, CDR1 SGHAT and CDR2 FQDESV (reference sequence). The V and J ends lost 2 bases and 4 bases respectively, with 14 bases between them. The CDR3 sequence: CASSLTPDLTETQYF. The CDR3, as DNA: TGTGCCAGCAGCTTAACTCCAGATCTGACAGAGACCCAGTACTTC.

Details on this clone: Other DNA sequences in the sample encode the same CDR3. V usage is TRBV30 and J usage is TRBJ1-4; D might be TRBD1 (5 bases). V lost 1 base, J lost 0 bases, and 9 bases lay in between. This CDR3 has 15 amino acids. Germline V gene lookup returns CDR1 GTSNPN and CDR2 SVGIG (reference sequence). CDR3 region: CAWSEGTATNEKLFF. CDR3 sequence (DNA): TGTGCCTGGAGTGAAGGGACCGCAACTAATGAAAAACTGTTTTTT.

The CDR3 reads CASTSGGGGNQPQHF. The CDR3 DNA reads as TGTGCCAGCACCTCAGGGGGTGGGGGCAATCAGCCCCAGCATTTT. V gene TRBV6-1 combines with J gene TRBJ1-5; TRBD1 aligns across 7 bases. This CDR3 is 15 amino acids long. Trimming removed 7 bases from V and 2 bases from J; junction bases left unmatched: 8. The V gene's germline CDR1 is MNHNS and CDR2 SASEGT.

The chain links TRBV2 to TRBJ2-2, with D unclear. Germline loops: CDR1 SNHLY, CDR2 FYNNEI. This CDR3 is built from 12 residues. The V end was cut by 5 bases, the J end by 5 bases, with 6 bases between. As DNA, the CDR3 is TGTGCCAGCAGTAAAGGGACCGGGGAGCTGTTTTTT. It specifies CASSKGTGELFF.

V is TRBV11-3 and J is TRBJ2-2; D is undetermined. Per germline, CDR1 SGHNT and CDR2 YENEEA. V dropped 1 base and J dropped 3 bases, with 9 bases sitting between them. The CDR3 runs 15 residues. In nucleotides, the CDR3 is TGTGCCAGCAGCTTAGGATTATGGTACACCGGGGAGCTGTTTTTT. This gives the protein CASSLGLWYTGELFF.

CDR3 region: CASSPPGQGAITIYF. The DNA of the CDR3 is TGTGCCAGCTCACCGCCGGGACAGGGGGCCATCACCATATATTTT. The chain joins TRBV18 to TRBJ1-3; 12 bases fit TRBD1. This CDR3 is built from 15 residues. The trim removed 3 bases at V and 9 bases at J, leaving 6 bases unmatched. Germline V gives CDR1 KGHSH, CDR2 LQKENI. Combining the CDR3 with reference TRBV18 and TRBJ1-3 gives the whole variable domain NAGVMQNPRHLVRRRGQEARLRCSPMKGHSHVYWYRQLPEEGLKFMVYLQKENIIDESGMPKERFSAEFPKEGPSILRIQQVVRGDSAAYFCASSPPGQGAITIYFGEGSWLTVV.

This chain connects TRBV19 to TRBJ1-6, with D unresolved. This CDR3 comprises 15 residues. Germline lookup yields CDR1 LNHDA and CDR2 SQIVND (reference sequence). Between the trimmed V and J ends, which lost 4 bases and 3 bases, there was a span of 10 bases. The DNA of the CDR3 is TGTGCCAGTAGTAAAAGACAAGACTATAATTCACCCCTCCACTTT. The encoded protein is CASSKRQDYNSPLHF.

Only one count was recorded for this clone. The V and J genes are TRBV5-8 and TRBJ1-4, with 7 bases fitting TRBD1. Germline trimming cut 0 bases from V and 8 bases from J; bases unmatched to any gene: 4. From germline, CDR1 is SGHTS and CDR2 YDEGEE. The CDR3 consists of 14 residues. The CDR3 protein is CASSLGRGREKLFF. CDR3 in DNA: TGTGCCAGCAGCTTGGGGAGGGGGCGAGAAAAACTGTTTTTT. The complete variable domain, with remaining parts taken from reference TRBV5-8 and TRBJ1-4, reads EAGVTQSPTHLIKTRGQQATLRCSPISGHTSVYWYQQALGLGLQFLLWYDEGEERNRGNFPPRFSGRQFPNYSSELNVNALELEDSALYLCASSLGRGREKLFFGSGTQLSVL.

The genes are TRBV2 and TRBJ2-7; D remains ambiguous. V was pared by 5 bases and J by 7 bases, with 9 bases between. The CDR3 consists of 11 residues. Germline CDR1 reads SNHLY; CDR2 reads FYNNEI. The CDR3 region has the DNA TGTGCCAGCAGTCGAGTGGGGGAGCAGTACTTC. It specifies CASSRVGEQYF.

The chain couples TRBV2 to TRBJ1-5; perhaps TRBD1 as D (6 bases). The V end lost 8 bases, the J end lost 0 bases, and 14 bases lay between the germline ends. Germline CDR1 is SNHLY and CDR2 is FYNNEI. The CDR3 extends over 15 amino acids. The CDR3 nucleotides read TGTGCCAGCGGAAAGACAGGATATAGCAATCAGCCCCAGCATTTT. Encoded protein: CASGKTGYSNQPQHF.

This sequence joins TRBV28 and TRBJ1-5; 9 nucleotides align to TRBD1. The germline V gene encodes CDR1 MDHEN and CDR2 SYDVKM. J lost 0 bases, V lost 6 bases, and 6 bases had no gene match. The CDR3 spans 16 residues. The CDR3: CASRRTGVYSNQPQHF. The CDR3 bases are TGTGCCAGCAGAAGGACAGGGGTATATAGCAATCAGCCCCAGCATTTT.